This TCR beta chain was sequenced for a study of cytomegalovirus exposure and HLA in healthy donors. The study, taken as a whole, reports: Rare TCR sequences dominated, though some public TCRs recurred in many donors. Reportedly, fewer N-insertions than the approximately 610-donor mean appeared in an Asian-associated ancestry cluster in a later analysis.

Primers included in the PCR were 60 Vbeta and 13 Jbeta primers. Assay: immunoSEQ multiplex PCR; the TCRdb copy retains only in-frame clones and omits some. The sample records over 100,000 clones, about 75% being singletons. Germline trimming cut 6 bases from V and 11 bases from J; bases unmatched to any gene: 13. This CDR3 is built from 13 residues. CDR1 is SQVTM, CDR2 ANQGSEA, per germline. In this sample, this clone turned up a few times. Its antigen is as yet unknown. The chain employs TRBV29-1 and TRBJ2-5; 9 bases map to TRBD2. The TCR originated in a man aged 55 to 70 in good health and CMV-seropositive. The sequencing sample was made of PBMCs. Here the CDR3 reads CSVLGGRGREQYF. CDR3 nucleotides: TGCAGCGTCTTAGGGGGGCGCGGGAGGGAGCAGTACTTC.